A selection of T cell receptor beta chains follows, all from one sample in a study of cytomegalovirus exposure and HLA in healthy donors. Sequencing was performed with immunoSEQ multiplex PCR; in TCRdb, only in-frame clones are kept and a portion is missing. Of 130,000 to 150,000 clones listed, about 73% are singletons. The source material was PBMCs. These receptors came from a man aged 40-55 years in good health and CMV-seropositive. The CDR3 runs from the conserved cysteine through the conserved F or W. D genes are given only for firm matches. For some rows the clone size is stated as once, few or many, or as a class when expanded; others skip it.

v_gene	j_gene	abundance	d_gene	CDR3aa	CDR3nt
TRBV2	TRBJ1-1	-	-	CASSVAENTEAFF	TGTGCCAGCAGTGTGGCAGAGAACACTGAAGCTTTCTTT
TRBV6-1	TRBJ2-7	-	TRBD1	CASRDGQGPYEQYF	TGTGCCAGCAGGGATGGACAGGGACCTTACGAGCAGTACTTC
TRBV10-3	TRBJ1-1	-	-	CAISEMGSAEAFF	TGTGCCATCAGTGAGATGGGTAGCGCTGAAGCTTTCTTT
TRBV7-9	TRBJ2-7	-	TRBD1	CASSLDRDSSYEQYF	TGTGCCAGCAGCTTGGACAGGGATAGCTCCTACGAGCAGTACTTC
TRBV19	TRBJ2-1	-	-	CASSIGALANEQFF	TGTGCCAGTAGTATAGGGGCCCTTGCCAATGAGCAGTTCTTC
TRBV4-3	TRBJ2-5	-	TRBD1	CASSQGYARDSFRETQYF	TGCGCCAGCAGCCAAGGGTATGCCCGGGACAGCTTTCGGGAGACCCAGTACTTC
TRBV7-2	TRBJ1-5	once	TRBD1	CASSLNKQGASNQPQHF	TGTGCCAGCAGCTTAAACAAACAGGGGGCTAGCAATCAGCCCCAGCATTTT
TRBV19	TRBJ2-2	-	TRBD2	CASSPGGGSGELFF	TGTGCCAGTAGCCCCGGGGGAGGGTCTGGGGAGCTGTTTTTT
TRBV4-2	TRBJ1-1	-	-	CASSRPDSINTEAFF	TGTGCCAGCAGCCGGCCTGATTCCATAAACACTGAAGCTTTCTTT
TRBV9	TRBJ2-1	-	TRBD2	CASSGRLAGAMDNEQFF	TGTGCCAGCAGCGGAAGACTAGCGGGAGCGATGGACAATGAGCAGTTCTTC
TRBV11-2	TRBJ2-7	-	-	CASSFPTGSYEQYF	TGTGCCAGCAGCTTCCCCACAGGATCCTACGAGCAGTACTTC
TRBV28	TRBJ1-2	-	-	CASRPSGTKGGYTF	TGTGCCAGCAGACCCTCCGGGACAAAAGGGGGCTACACCTTC
TRBV9	TRBJ2-5	-	TRBD2	CASSLGLAGGPGETQYF	TGTGCCAGCAGCCTCGGACTAGCGGGAGGGCCGGGCGAGACCCAGTACTTC
TRBV4-3	TRBJ2-1	few	TRBD2	CASSQGLAGGPNEQFF	TGCGCCAGCAGCCAAGGTCTAGCGGGAGGGCCCAATGAGCAGTTCTTC
TRBV28	TRBJ1-2	-	TRBD1	CASQTGQGAGYGYTF	TGTGCCAGCCAAACCGGACAGGGGGCGGGCTATGGCTACACCTTC
TRBV2	TRBJ2-1	-	-	CASSAHDEQFF	TGTGCCAGCAGTGCACATGATGAGCAGTTCTTC
TRBV18	TRBJ2-3	-	-	CASSPPGGTHRSDTQYF	TGTGCCAGCTCACCACCTGGCGGGACCCACCGGTCTGATACGCAGTATTTT